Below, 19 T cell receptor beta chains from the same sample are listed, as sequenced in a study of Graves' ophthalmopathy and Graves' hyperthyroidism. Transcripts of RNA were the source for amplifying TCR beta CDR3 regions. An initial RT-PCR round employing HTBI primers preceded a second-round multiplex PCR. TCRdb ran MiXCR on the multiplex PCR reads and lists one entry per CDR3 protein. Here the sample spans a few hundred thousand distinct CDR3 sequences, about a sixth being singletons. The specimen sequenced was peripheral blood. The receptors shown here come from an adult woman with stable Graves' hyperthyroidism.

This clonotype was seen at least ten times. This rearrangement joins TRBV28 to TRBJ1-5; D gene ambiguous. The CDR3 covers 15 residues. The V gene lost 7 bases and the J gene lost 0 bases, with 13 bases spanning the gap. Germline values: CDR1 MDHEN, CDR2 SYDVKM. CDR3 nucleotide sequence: TGTGCCAGCACTACCCTGGCCGGTAGCAATCAGCCCCAGCATTTT. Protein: CASTTLAGSNQPQHF.

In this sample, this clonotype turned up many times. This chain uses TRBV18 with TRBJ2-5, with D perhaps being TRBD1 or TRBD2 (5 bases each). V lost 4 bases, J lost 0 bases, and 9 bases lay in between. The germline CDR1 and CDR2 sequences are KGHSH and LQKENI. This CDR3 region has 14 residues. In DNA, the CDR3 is TGTGCCAGCTCACGGGACGGCTACCAAGAGACCCAGTACTTC. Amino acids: CASSRDGYQETQYF. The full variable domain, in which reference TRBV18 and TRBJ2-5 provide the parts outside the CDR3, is NAGVMQNPRHLVRRRGQEARLRCSPMKGHSHVYWYRQLPEEGLKFMVYLQKENIIDESGMPKERFSAEFPKEGPSILRIQQVVRGDSAAYFCASSRDGYQETQYFGPGTRLLVL.

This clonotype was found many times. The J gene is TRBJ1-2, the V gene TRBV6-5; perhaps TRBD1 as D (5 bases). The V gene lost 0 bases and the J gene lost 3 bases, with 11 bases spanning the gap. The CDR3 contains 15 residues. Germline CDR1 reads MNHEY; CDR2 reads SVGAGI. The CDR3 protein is CASSYSGGDHYGYTF. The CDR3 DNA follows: TGTGCCAGCAGTTACTCGGGTGGGGACCACTATGGCTACACCTTC.

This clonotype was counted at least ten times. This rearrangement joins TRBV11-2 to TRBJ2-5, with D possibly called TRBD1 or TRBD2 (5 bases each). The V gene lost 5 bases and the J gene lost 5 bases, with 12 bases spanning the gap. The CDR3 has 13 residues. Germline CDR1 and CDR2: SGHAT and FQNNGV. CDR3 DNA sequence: TGTGCCAGCAGCCCTCGGGGCGAGGAGACCCAGTACTTC. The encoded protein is CASSPRGEETQYF.

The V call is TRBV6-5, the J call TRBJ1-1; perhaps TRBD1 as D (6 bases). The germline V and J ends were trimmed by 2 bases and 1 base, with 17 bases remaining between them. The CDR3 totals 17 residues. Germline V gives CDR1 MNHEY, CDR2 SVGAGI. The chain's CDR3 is CASSYLPGTKPNTEAFF. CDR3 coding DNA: TGTGCCAGCAGTTACCTTCCCGGGACAAAACCGAACACTGAAGCTTTCTTT.

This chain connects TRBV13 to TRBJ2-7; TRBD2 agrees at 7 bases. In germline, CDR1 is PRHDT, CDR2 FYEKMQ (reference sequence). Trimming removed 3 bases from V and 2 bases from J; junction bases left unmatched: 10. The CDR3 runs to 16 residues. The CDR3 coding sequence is TGTGCCAGCAGCTTGGGCAGGGCGGGAGAGCCCTACGAGCAGTACTTC. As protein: CASSLGRAGEPYEQYF.

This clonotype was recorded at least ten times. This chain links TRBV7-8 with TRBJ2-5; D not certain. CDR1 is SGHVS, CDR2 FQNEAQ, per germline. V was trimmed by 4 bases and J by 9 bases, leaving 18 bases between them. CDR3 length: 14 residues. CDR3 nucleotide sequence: TGTGCCAGCAGCTCGAGACACCGTCGTTGGGCCCAGTACTTC. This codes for CASSSRHRRWAQYF.

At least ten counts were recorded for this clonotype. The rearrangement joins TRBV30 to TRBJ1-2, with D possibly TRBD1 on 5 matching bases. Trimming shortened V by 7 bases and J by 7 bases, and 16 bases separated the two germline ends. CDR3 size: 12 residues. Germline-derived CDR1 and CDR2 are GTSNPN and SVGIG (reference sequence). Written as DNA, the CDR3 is TGTGCCTCGGGGCTAGTTTCGGTTGGCTACACCTTC. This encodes CASGLVSVGYTF.

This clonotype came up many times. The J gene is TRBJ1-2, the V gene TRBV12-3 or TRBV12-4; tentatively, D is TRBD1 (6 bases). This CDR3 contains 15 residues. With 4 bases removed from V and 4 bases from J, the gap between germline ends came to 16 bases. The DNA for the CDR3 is TGTGCCAGCAGTTGGGGGGCGGGGGCAATCTATGGCTACACCTTC. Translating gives CASSWGAGAIYGYTF.

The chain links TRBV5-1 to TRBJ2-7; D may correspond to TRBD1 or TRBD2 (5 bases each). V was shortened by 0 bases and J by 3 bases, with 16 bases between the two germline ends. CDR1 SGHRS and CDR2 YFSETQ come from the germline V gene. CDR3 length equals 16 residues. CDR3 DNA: TGCGCCAGCAGCTTGGGGCTCGGGACCTTGAACTACGAGCAGTACTTC. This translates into CASSLGLGTLNYEQYF.

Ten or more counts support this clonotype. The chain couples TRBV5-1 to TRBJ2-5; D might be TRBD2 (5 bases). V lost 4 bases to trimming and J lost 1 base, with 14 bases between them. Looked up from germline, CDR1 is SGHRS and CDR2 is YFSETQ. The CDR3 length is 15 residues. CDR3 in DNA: TGCGCCAGCAGCCCTCTAGGAGCGGCCCAAGAGACCCAGTACTTC. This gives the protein CASSPLGAAQETQYF. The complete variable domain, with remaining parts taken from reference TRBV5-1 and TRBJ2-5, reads KAGVTQTPRYLIKTRGQQVTLSCSPISGHRSVSWYQQTPGQGLQFLFEYFSETQRNKGNFPGRFSGRQFSNSRSEMNVSTLELGDSALYLCASSPLGAAQETQYFGPGTRLLVL.

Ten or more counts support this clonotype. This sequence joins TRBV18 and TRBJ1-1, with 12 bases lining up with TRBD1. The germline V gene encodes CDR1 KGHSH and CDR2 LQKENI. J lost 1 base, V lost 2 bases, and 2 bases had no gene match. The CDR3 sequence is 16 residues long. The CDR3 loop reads CASSPGGQGANTEAFF. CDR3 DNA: TGTGCCAGCTCACCAGGGGGACAGGGGGCGAACACTGAAGCTTTCTTT.

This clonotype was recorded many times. The CDR3 DNA is TGTGCCAGCAGTAGGGGCGGATATGGCTACACCTTC. Protein: CASSRGGYGYTF. The chain employs TRBV2 and TRBJ1-2; D is possibly TRBD1 (5 bases). Germline V CDR1 and CDR2: SNHLY, FYNNEI. The CDR3 runs to 12 residues. V was pared by 5 bases and J by 5 bases, with 9 bases between.

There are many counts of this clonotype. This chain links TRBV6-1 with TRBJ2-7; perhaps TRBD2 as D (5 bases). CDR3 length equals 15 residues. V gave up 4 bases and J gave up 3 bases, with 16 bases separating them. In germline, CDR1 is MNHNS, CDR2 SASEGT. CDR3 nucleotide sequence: TGTGCCAGCAGTGCAGCTGGCGGCGGGTTCTACGAGCAGTACTTC. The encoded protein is CASSAAGGGFYEQYF.

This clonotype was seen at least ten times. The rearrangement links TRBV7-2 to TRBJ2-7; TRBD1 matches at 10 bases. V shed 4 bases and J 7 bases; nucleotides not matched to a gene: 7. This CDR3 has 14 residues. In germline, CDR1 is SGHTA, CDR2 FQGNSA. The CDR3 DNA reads TGTGCCAGCAGCTACCTGACAGGGGGCGAGGAGCAGTACTTC. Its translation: CASSYLTGGEEQYF.

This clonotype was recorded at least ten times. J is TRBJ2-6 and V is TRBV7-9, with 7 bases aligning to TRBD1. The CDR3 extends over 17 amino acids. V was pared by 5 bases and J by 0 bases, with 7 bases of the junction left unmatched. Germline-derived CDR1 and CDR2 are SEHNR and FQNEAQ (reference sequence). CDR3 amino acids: CASSHGQASSGANVLTF. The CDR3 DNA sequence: TGTGCCAGCAGCCATGGACAGGCAAGCTCTGGGGCCAACGTCCTGACTTTC.

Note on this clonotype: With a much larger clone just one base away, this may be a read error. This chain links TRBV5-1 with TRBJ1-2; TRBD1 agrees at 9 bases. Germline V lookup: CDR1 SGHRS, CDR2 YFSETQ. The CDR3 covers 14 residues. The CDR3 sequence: CASSLDRGPRGFTF. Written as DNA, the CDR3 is TGCGCCAGCAGCTTGGACAGGGGGCCGCGGGGCTTCACCTTC.

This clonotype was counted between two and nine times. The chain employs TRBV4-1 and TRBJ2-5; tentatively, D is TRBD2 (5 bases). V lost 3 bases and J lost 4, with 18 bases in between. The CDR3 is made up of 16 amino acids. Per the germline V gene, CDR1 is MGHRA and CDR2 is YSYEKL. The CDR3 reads CASSHGRLAVGETQYF. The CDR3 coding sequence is TGCGCCAGCAGCCACGGTCGGCTAGCCGTCGGAGAGACCCAGTACTTC.

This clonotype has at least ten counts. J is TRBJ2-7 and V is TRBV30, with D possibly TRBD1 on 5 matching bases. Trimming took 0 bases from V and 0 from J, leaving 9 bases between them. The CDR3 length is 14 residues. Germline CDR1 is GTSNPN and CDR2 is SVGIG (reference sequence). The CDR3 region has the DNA TGTGCCTGGAGTGTAAGGGGTAGCTCCTACGAGCAGTACTTC. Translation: CAWSVRGSSYEQYF.